The clone carrying this T cell receptor beta chain was found many times. The antigen remains undetermined. This sample is part of a study of T cells in Graves' hyperthyroidism and ophthalmopathy. Study results and limitations: Blood also showed most of the thyroid clonotypes that were expanded above 0.001.

The CDR3 covers 13 residues. V shed 5 bases and J 4 bases; nucleotides not matched to a gene: 5. Germline CDR1 is SGHRS and CDR2 is YFSETQ. Uncontrolled infection, other autoimmune disease, pregnancy or lactation led to exclusion. Amplification targeted TCR beta CDR3 regions from RNA transcripts. When the TCR CDR3 underwent first-round RT-PCR, the HTBI primer set was used. Via MiXCR, TCRdb re-called the multiplex PCR reads, giving one row per CDR3 protein. Found here are some 460,000 distinct CDR3 sequences, about a sixth of them singletons; the top ten hold 13% to 15%. The chain has TRBV5-1 and TRBJ1-1; 7 nucleotides match TRBD1. This clonotype originated in a woman aged 18-29 years with Graves' hyperthyroidism. Sequenced: blood. The CDR3 reads CASRKQGRTEAFF. The CDR3 nucleotides are TGCGCCAGCAGAAAACAGGGGCGCACTGAAGCTTTCTTT.